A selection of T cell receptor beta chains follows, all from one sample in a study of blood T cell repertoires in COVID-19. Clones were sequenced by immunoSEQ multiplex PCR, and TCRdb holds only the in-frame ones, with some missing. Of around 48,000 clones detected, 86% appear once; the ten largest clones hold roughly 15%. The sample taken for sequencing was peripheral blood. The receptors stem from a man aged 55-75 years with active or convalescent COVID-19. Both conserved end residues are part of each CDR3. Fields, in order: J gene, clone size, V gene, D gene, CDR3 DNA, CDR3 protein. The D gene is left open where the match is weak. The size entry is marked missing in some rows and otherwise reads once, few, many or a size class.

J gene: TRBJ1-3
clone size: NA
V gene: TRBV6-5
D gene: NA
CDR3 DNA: TGTGCCAGCAGACCCCCGGGGGACTCTGGAAACACCATATATTTT
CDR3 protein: CASRPPGDSGNTIYF

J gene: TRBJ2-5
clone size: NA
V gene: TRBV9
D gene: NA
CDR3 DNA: TGTGCCAGCACCTTAATGGGGGGGGCTGGCGAGACCCAGTACTTC
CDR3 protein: CASTLMGGAGETQYF

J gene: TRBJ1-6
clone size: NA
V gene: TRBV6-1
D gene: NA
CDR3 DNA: TGTGCCAGCAGTGCCAAGGACAGCTCCTATAATTCACCCCTCCACTTT
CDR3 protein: CASSAKDSSYNSPLHF

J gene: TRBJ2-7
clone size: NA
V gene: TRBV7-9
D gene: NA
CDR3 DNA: TGTGCCAGCAGCCCAGGGGTGGTCTACGAGCAGTACTTC
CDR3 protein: CASSPGVVYEQYF

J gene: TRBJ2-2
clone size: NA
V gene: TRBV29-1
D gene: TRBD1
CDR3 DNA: TGCAGCGTTGGTGGTGACCACAGGGGAGATACCGGGGAGCTGTTTTTT
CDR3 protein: CSVGGDHRGDTGELFF

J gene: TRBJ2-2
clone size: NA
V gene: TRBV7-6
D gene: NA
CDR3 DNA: TGTGCCAGCAGCCCCCTGGGGCTGAACACCGGGGAGCTGTTTTTT
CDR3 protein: CASSPLGLNTGELFF

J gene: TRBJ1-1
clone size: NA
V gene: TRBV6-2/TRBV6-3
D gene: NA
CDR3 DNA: TGTGCCAGCAGTTACGGGGCAGTGGGCACTGAAGCTTTCTTT
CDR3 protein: CASSYGAVGTEAFF

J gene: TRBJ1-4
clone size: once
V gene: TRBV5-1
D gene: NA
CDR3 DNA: TGCGCCAGCAGCTTGGGACCCAGGAGGGAAAAACTGTTTTTT
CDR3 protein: CASSLGPRREKLFF

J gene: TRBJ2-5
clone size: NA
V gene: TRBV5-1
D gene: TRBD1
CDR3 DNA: TGCGCCAGCAGCCCCCGGGGACAGTTGGGAGTAGAGACCCAGTACTTC
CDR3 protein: CASSPRGQLGVETQYF

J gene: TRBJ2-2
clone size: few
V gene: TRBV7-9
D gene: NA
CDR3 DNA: TGTGCCAGCAGCAATCTCCGGATTGGGGGGATGCCCGGGGAGCTGTTTTTT
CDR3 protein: CASSNLRIGGMPGELFF

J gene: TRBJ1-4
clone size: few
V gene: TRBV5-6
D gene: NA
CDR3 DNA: TGTGCCAGCAGCTTGTTACAGGGTGGGAATGAAAAACTGTTTTTT
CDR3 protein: CASSLLQGGNEKLFF

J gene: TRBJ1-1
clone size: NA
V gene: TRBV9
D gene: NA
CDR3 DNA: TGTGCCAGCAGCGGAGAGGACGGGAGTTACACTGAAGCTTTCTTT
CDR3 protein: CASSGEDGSYTEAFF

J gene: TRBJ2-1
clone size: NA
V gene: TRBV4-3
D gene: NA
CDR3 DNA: TGCGCCAGCAGCCAAATGGTGAACGGGTACAATGAGCAGTTCTTC
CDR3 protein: CASSQMVNGYNEQFF

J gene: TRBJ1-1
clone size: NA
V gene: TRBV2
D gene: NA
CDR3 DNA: TGTGCCAGCGCCCCCCAGGGTCAGAACACTGAAGCTTTCTTT
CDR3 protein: CASAPQGQNTEAFF

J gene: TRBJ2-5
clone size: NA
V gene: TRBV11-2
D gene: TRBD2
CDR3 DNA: TGTGCCAGCAGCTTACTAGCGGGGGATCAAGAGACCCAGTACTTC
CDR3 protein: CASSLLAGDQETQYF

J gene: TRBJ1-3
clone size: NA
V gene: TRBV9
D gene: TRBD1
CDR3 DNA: TGTGCCAGCAGCCTTGCACAGGGGTCCTCTGGAAACACCATATATTTT
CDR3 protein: CASSLAQGSSGNTIYF

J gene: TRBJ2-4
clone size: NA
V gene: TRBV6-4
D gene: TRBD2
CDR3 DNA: TGTGCCAGCAGTGGAAGGGTGAATATAGCGGGGGGTAACATTCAGTACTTC
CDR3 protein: CASSGRVNIAGGNIQYF

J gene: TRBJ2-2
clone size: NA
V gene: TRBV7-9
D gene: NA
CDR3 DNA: TGTGCCAGCAGCTTCGACCCAGGCGGGGAGCTGTTTTTT
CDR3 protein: CASSFDPGGELFF

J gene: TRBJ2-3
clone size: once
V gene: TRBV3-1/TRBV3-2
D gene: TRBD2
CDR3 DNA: TGTGCCAGCAGCCTTCCCCTGGGACTAGCGGGGGCCGGTGACTCAGATACGCAGTATTTT
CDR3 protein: CASSLPLGLAGAGDSDTQYF

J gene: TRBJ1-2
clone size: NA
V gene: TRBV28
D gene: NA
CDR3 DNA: TGTGCCAGCAGTTTAGGCTGGGGAGCTAACTATGGCTACACCTTC
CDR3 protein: CASSLGWGANYGYTF

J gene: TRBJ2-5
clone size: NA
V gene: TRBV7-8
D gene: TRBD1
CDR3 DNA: TGTGCCAGCAGCTTAGGGACAGGGAGGCAAGAGACCCAGTACTTC
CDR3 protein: CASSLGTGRQETQYF

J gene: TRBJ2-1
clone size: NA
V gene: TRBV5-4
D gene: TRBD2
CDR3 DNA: TGTGCCAGCAGCCCCCTAGCGGGGGGGTACAAAGAGCAGTTCTTC
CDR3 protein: CASSPLAGGYKEQFF

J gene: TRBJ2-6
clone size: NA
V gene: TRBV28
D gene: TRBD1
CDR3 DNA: TGTGCCAGCAGCCGCCCCCGGGGACAGGGGGCTGGGGCCAACGTCCTGACTTTC
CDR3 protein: CASSRPRGQGAGANVLTF

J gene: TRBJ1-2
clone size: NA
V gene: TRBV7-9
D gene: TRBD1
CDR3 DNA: TGTGCCAGCAGCTACCGGGACAGTCAAACCGCTTTC
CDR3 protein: CASSYRDSQTAF

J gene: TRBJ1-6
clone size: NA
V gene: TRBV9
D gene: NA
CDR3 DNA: TGTGCCAGCAGCGTAGATGGAGGCAGGGGCAATTCACCCCTCCACTTT
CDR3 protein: CASSVDGGRGNSPLHF

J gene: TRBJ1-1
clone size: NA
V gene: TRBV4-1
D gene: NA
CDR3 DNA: TGCGCCAGCAGCCAGCTTACAGAGAACACTGAAGCTTTCTTT
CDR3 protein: CASSQLTENTEAFF

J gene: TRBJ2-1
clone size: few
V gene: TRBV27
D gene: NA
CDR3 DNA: TGTGCCAGCACGACCCCAGCGGGCGGGGATGAGCAGTTCTTC
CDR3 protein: CASTTPAGGDEQFF

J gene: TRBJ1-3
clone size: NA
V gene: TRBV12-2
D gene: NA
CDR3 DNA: TGTGCAAGTCGCTTAGCGGTTAGGACAGCCACCTCTGGAAACACCATATATTTT
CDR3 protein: CASRLAVRTATSGNTIYF

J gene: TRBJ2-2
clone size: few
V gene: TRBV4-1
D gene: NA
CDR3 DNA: TGCGCCAGCAGCCAGTTGGGCCGCACCGGGGAGCTGTTTTTT
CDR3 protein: CASSQLGRTGELFF

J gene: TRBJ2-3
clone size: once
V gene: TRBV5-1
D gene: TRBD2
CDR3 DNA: TGCGCCAGCAGCTTAGGGACTAGCGGGACAGATACGCAGTATTTT
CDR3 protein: CASSLGTSGTDTQYF

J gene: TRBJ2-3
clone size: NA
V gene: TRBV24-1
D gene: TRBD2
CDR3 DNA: TGTGCCACCAGTGCCCGAGGGAGGGTAACCCCAGATACGCAGTATTTT
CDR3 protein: CATSARGRVTPDTQYF

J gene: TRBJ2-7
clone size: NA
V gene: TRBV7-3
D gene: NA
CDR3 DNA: TGTGCCAGCAGCCAAGACACTCACTCCTACGAGCAGTACTTC
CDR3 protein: CASSQDTHSYEQYF

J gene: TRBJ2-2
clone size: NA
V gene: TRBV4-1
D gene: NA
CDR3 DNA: TGCGCCAGCAGCCAAGCTAGCATGTGGTCCGGGGAGCTGTTTTTT
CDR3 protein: CASSQASMWSGELFF

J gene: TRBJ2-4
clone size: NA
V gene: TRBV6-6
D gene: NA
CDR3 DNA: TGTGCCAGCAGTTCCAAACTAGCCAAAAACATTCAGTACTTC
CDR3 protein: CASSSKLAKNIQYF

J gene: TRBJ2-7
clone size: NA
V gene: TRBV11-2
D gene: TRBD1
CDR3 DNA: TGTGCCAGCAGGCGGCACTCCCGGGACAGTCCCTACGAGCAGTACTTC
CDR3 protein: CASRRHSRDSPYEQYF